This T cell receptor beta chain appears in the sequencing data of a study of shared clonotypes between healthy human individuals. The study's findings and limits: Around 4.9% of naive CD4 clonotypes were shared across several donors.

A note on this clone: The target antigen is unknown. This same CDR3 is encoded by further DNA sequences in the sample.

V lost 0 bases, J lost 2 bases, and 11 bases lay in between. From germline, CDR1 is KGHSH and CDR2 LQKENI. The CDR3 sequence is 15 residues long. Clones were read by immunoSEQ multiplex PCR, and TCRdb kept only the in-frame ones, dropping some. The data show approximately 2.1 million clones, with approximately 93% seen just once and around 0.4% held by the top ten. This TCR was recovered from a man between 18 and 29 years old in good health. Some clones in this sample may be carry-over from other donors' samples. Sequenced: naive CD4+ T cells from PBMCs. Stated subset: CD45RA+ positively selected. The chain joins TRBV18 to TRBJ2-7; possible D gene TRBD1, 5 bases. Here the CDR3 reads CASSPPGLLAYEQYF. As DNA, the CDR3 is TGTGCCAGCTCACCACCGGGGCTTCTAGCCTACGAGCAGTACTTC. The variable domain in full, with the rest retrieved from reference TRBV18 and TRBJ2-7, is NAGVMQNPRHLVRRRGQEARLRCSPMKGHSHVYWYRQLPEEGLKFMVYLQKENIIDESGMPKERFSAEFPKEGPSILRIQQVVRGDSAAYFCASSPPGLLAYEQYFGPGTRLTVT.